This T cell receptor beta chain was documented in a study of regulatory T cells in long-lasting Graves disease. Turning to this clonotype: A much more abundant neighbour one base away suggests this may be a read error.

Library construction for TCR beta used iRepertoire HTBI primers and Arm-PCR of CDR3 regions. From the multiplex PCR reads, TCRdb called clonotypes with MiXCR, one entry per CDR3 protein. This sample has roughly 400,000 distinct CDR3 sequences; more than 20% occur once, and the top ten carry 20% to 25%. CDR3 length: 14 residues. Looked up from germline, CDR1 is MNHGY and CDR2 is SVAAGI. Specified time point: persistent/refractory GD, antithyroid drugs over 5 years with positive TRAb. RNA extracted from PBMCs served as the sequencing template. The rearrangement links TRBV6-9 to TRBJ1-1, with a tentative D call TRBD1 (5 bases). The receptor was isolated from a female donor with Graves disease. The sample here was peripheral blood mononuclear cells (PBMCs), taken when the disease was refractory, from a patient treated with antithyroid drugs. The CDR3 sequence: CAGSYQGAITEAFF. The CDR3 coding sequence is TGTGCCGGCAGTTACCAGGGAGCAATCACTGAAGCTTTCTTT.